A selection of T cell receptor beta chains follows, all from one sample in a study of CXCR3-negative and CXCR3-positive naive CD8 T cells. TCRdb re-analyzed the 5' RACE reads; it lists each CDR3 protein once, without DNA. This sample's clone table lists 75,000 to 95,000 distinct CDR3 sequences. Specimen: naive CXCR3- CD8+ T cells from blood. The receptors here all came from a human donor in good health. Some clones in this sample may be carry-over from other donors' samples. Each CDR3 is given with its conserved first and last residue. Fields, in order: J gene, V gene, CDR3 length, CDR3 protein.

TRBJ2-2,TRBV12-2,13,CASRSQKPGELFF
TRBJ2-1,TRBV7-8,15,CASSLALSSYNEQFF
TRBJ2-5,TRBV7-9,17,CASSLTSGRTLQETQYF
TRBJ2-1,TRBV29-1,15,CSVEDRRGLGNEQFF
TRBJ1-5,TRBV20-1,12,CSARYSNQPQHF
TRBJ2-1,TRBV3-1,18,CASSPRPPTSGILNEQFF
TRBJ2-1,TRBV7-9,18,CASSQPRASGGPHNEQFF
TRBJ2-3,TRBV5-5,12,CASSPDYNTQYF
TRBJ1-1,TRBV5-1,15,CASSEEGTVFTEAFF
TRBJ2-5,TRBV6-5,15,CASSNSGALQETQYF